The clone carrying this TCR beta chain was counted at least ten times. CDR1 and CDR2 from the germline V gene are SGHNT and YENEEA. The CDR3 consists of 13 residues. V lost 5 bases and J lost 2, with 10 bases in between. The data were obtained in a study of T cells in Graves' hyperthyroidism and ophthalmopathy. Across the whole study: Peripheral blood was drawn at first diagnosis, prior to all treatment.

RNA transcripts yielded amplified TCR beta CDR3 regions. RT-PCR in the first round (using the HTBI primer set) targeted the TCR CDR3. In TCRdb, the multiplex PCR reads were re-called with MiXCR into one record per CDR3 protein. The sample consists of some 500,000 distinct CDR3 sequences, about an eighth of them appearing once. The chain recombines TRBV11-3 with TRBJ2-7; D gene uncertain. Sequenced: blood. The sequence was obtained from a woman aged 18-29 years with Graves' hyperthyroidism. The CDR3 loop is CASSPKTTYEQYF. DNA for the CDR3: TGTGCCAGCAGCCCTAAGACCACCTACGAGCAGTACTTC.